These 30 T cell receptor beta chains were all obtained from the same sample, sequenced in a study of blood T cell repertoires in COVID-19. Sequencing used immunoSEQ multiplex PCR; TCRdb keeps in-frame clones, though not all of them. Among some 96,000 clones listed, around 88% were seen once. Sequencing was performed on peripheral blood. The receptor set was obtained from a human donor in a cohort sampled during active COVID-19.

The chain carries TRBV27 and TRBJ2-7; 9 bases match TRBD2. The germline gives CDR1 MNHEY, CDR2 SMNVEV (reference sequence). J lost 3 bases, V lost 6 bases, and 3 bases had no gene match. This CDR3 comprises 13 residues. The CDR3 DNA reads TGTGCCAGCAGGGGGACTAGCTTCTACGAGCAGTACTTC. It encodes CASRGTSFYEQYF.

The chain employs TRBV3-1 (or the pseudogene TRBV3-2) and TRBJ1-2; D not certain. From germline, CDR1 is LGHDT and CDR2 YNNKEL (reference sequence). The germline V and J ends were trimmed by 1 base and 4 bases, with 10 bases remaining between them. This CDR3 is built from 14 residues. The CDR3 nucleotides are TGTGCCAGCAGCCAAGTTTCGGTGTCCTATGGCTACACCTTC. Amino acid sequence: CASSQVSVSYGYTF.

The V call is TRBV5-1, the J call TRBJ2-5; 13 bases are a match to TRBD2. The trim removed 4 bases at V and 5 bases at J, leaving 8 bases unmatched. Germline values: CDR1 SGHRS, CDR2 YFSETQ. The CDR3 is 16 residues long. The DNA for the CDR3 is TGCGCCAGCAGCCACGGACTAGCGGGAGTTAAGGAGACCCAGTACTTC. It specifies CASSHGLAGVKETQYF.

The CDR3 DNA reads as TGTGCCAGCAGTTCCCCCGGGGCTAGCGGGAGGGCGCAGTATTTT. Encoded protein: CASSSPGASGRAQYF. The chain joins TRBV28 to TRBJ2-3; 12 bases are a match to TRBD2. This CDR3 comprises 15 residues. Trimming cost V 4 bases and J 10 bases; bases outside gene matches: 9. Per the germline V gene, CDR1 is MDHEN and CDR2 is SYDVKM.

This chain joins TRBV4-3 and TRBJ1-2; no reliable D call. V was clipped by 0 bases and J by 4 bases, with 3 bases between them. The CDR3 extends over 12 amino acids. Germline lookup yields CDR1 LGHNA and CDR2 YSLEER. Here the CDR3 reads CASSQDGYGYTF. CDR3 sequence (DNA): TGCGCCAGCAGCCAAGACGGCTATGGCTACACCTTC.

The CDR3 nucleotides read TGTGCCAGTAGCCAACTAGCGGGAGGGCCATCCAATGAGCAGTTCTTC. Its protein product is CASSQLAGGPSNEQFF. The chain employs TRBV19 and TRBJ2-1; 13 positions match TRBD2. Trimming at V came to 6 bases and at J to 6 bases, leaving 8 bases not matched to a gene. The CDR3 contains 16 residues. Germline V gives CDR1 LNHDA, CDR2 SQIVND (reference sequence).

This clone is a singleton in its sample. J is TRBJ1-2 and V is TRBV2; perhaps TRBD1 as D (5 bases). The CDR3 is 12 residues long. CDR1 is SNHLY, CDR2 FYNNEI, per germline. The ends were cut back, 8 bases at V and 4 bases at J, with 11 bases in the middle. CDR3 region: CASHSGGYGYTF. CDR3 in DNA: TGTGCCAGCCACTCGGGGGGCTATGGCTACACCTTC.

This clone was seen once. The rearrangement links TRBV28 to TRBJ1-2; unclear D gene. The CDR3 is made up of 13 amino acids. Trimming removed 6 bases at V and 8 bases at J, with 16 bases between. Germline loops: CDR1 MDHEN, CDR2 SYDVKM. The CDR3 is CASSSEDSRGYTF. CDR3 nucleotide sequence: TGTGCCAGCAGCTCCGAAGACTCGAGAGGCTACACCTTC.

The V call is TRBV19, the J call TRBJ1-5, with D possibly TRBD1 on 6 matching bases. CDR3 length: 13 amino acids. Germline CDR1 is LNHDA and CDR2 is SQIVND (reference sequence). Between the trimmed V and J ends, which lost 7 bases and 6 bases, there was a span of 13 bases. The CDR3 protein is CASTEQGFQPQHF. The CDR3, as DNA: TGTGCCAGTACCGAACAGGGATTTCAGCCCCAGCATTTT.

This chain joins TRBV7-2 and TRBJ2-2; 7 nucleotides agree with TRBD2. The CDR3 is made up of 13 amino acids. Germline CDR1 is SGHTA and CDR2 is FQGNSA. Trimming at V came to 4 bases and at J to 8 bases, leaving 4 bases not matched to a gene. This CDR3 is CASSSEAGGELFF. For the CDR3, the DNA is TGTGCCAGCAGCTCCGAAGCGGGAGGGGAGCTGTTTTTT.

The gene calls are TRBV12-5 and TRBJ2-1; 13 bases are shared with TRBD2. The CDR3 loop spans 12 amino acids. Germline V CDR1 and CDR2: LGHNT, FRNRAP. V shed 5 bases and J 13 bases; nucleotides not matched to a gene: 2. The chain's CDR3 is CASGGTSGTQFF. CDR3 DNA sequence: TGTGCTAGTGGTGGGACTAGCGGGACTCAGTTCTTC.

V is TRBV19 and J is TRBJ1-6; D gene ambiguous. The CDR3 spans 17 residues. Germline V gene data show CDR1 as LNHDA and CDR2 as SQIVND (reference sequence). The V end was cut by 3 bases, the J end by 6 bases, with 18 bases between. The CDR3 here is CASSMIVGPGSNSPLHF. The CDR3 DNA reads TGTGCCAGTAGTATGATCGTCGGCCCGGGGAGTAATTCACCCCTCCACTTT.

The chain recombines TRBV6-1 with TRBJ2-1, with D possibly matching TRBD2 (5 bases). The V and J ends lost 0 bases and 5 bases respectively, with 14 bases between them. CDR3 length: 16 amino acids. Germline lookup yields CDR1 MNHNS and CDR2 SASEGT. This CDR3 reads CASSEARSVNHNEQFF. CDR3 coding DNA: TGTGCCAGCAGTGAAGCTCGTAGCGTGAACCACAATGAGCAGTTCTTC.

This clone was seen once. Here the CDR3 reads CASTDSGQGKETQYF. The CDR3 DNA is TGTGCCAGCACCGACTCGGGACAGGGCAAAGAGACCCAGTACTTC. The chain combines TRBV6-5 with TRBJ2-5, with 9 positions matching TRBD1. The CDR3 totals 15 residues. CDR1 is MNHEY and CDR2 is SVGAGI in the germline V gene. V lost 7 bases, J lost 3 bases, and 9 bases stayed unmatched.

This rearrangement joins TRBV28 to TRBJ2-5, with D unclear. Trimming cost V 10 bases and J 7 bases, with 10 bases left between them. In germline, CDR1 is MDHEN, CDR2 SYDVKM. The CDR3 is 10 amino acids. CDR3 amino acids: CATLVRTQYF. CDR3 nucleotides: TGTGCCACCCTCGTGAGGACCCAGTACTTC. Using reference TRBV28 and TRBJ2-5 for the parts outside the CDR3, the full variable domain is DVKVTQSSRYLVKRTGEKVFLECVQDMDHENMFWYRQDPGLGLRLIYFSYDVKMKEKGDIPEGYSVSREKKERFSLILESASTNQTSMYLCATLVRTQYFGPGTRLLVL.

The genes are TRBV7-6 and TRBJ1-3; 7 bases align to TRBD1. V gave up 3 bases and J gave up 0 bases; unmatched junction bases: 8. Germline CDR1 is SGHVS and CDR2 is FNYEAQ. The CDR3 contains 17 residues. The CDR3 nucleotides are TGTGCCAGCAGCTTTAGGACAGGCGGATCCTCTGGAAACACCATATATTTT. Amino acid sequence: CASSFRTGGSSGNTIYF.

This clone was counted a single time. The rearrangement uses TRBV30 and TRBJ1-5, with a tentative D call TRBD1 (5 bases). Germline V gene data show CDR1 as GTSNPN and CDR2 as SVGIG (reference sequence). Trimming took off 2 bases at V and 6 bases at J, with 14 bases between the two ends. The CDR3 has 14 amino acids. Here the CDR3 reads CAWSRTRATQPQHF. The CDR3 DNA follows: TGTGCCTGGAGTCGAACCAGGGCCACTCAGCCCCAGCATTTT.

This clone has only one observation. The chain carries TRBV19 and TRBJ2-7; tentatively, D is TRBD2 (7 bases). Germline V lookup: CDR1 LNHDA, CDR2 SQIVND (reference sequence). The germline V and J ends were trimmed by 4 bases and 2 bases, with 21 bases remaining between them. The CDR3 totals 17 residues. The CDR3 coding sequence is TGTGCCAGTAGTACCCTCCGGGGGGCAGGGACCACCTACGAGCAGTACTTC. Encoded protein: CASSTLRGAGTTYEQYF.

The V and J genes are TRBV6-5 and TRBJ2-7, with a weak D call TRBD2 (6 bases). The CDR3 runs 15 residues. Trimming stripped 6 bases from V and 0 bases from J, with 15 bases between. The germline CDR1 and CDR2 sequences are MNHEY and SVGAGI. CDR3 sequence (DNA): TGTGCCAGCAGCGGCGGGGCGGCCAGCTCCTACGAGCAGTACTTC. It translates to CASSGGAASSYEQYF.

V and J are TRBV6-4 and TRBJ2-6; 9 nucleotides line up with TRBD2. The V segment lost 9 bases and the J segment 0 bases; nucleotides outside the gene matches: 12. This CDR3 has 18 amino acids. Germline V CDR1 and CDR2: MRHNA, SNTAGT. Here the CDR3 DNA reads TGTGCCAGAACTGAAACGGGACTAGCCAGCTCTGGGGCCAACGTCCTGACTTTC. This gives the protein CARTETGLASSGANVLTF.

CDR3 sequence: CASSYPQGNYGYTF. The CDR3 DNA is TGTGCCAGCAGTTATCCCCAGGGGAACTATGGCTACACCTTC. The rearrangement links TRBV6-2 or TRBV6-3 to TRBJ1-2; D is possibly TRBD1 (6 bases). The length of the CDR3 is 14 residues. Trimming left V 3 bases short and J 2 bases short, with 10 bases between. Per the germline V gene, CDR1 is MNHEY and CDR2 is SVGEGT.

This clone was observed a single time. The genes are TRBV27 and TRBJ1-1, with D maybe TRBD1 (5 bases). Germline V gene lookup returns CDR1 MNHEY and CDR2 SMNVEV (reference sequence). This CDR3 is 13 amino acids long. V was clipped by 2 bases and J by 7 bases, with 11 bases between them. CDR3 in DNA: TGTGCCAGCAGTTTAGCAGGGATCAGTGAAGCTTTCTTT. It specifies CASSLAGISEAFF.

The rearrangement links TRBV30 to TRBJ1-4; 7 bases line up with TRBD1. The CDR3 is 13 amino acids. The V gene end was trimmed by 4 bases and the J gene end by 7 bases; junction bases not matched to a gene: 6. Germline V gives CDR1 GTSNPN, CDR2 SVGIG (reference sequence). The CDR3 sequence is CAWMDRRLEKLFF. DNA for the CDR3: TGTGCCTGGATGGACAGGAGACTTGAAAAACTGTTTTTT.

The chain combines TRBV4-2 with TRBJ1-3, with D possibly matching TRBD1 (5 bases). From germline, CDR1 is LGHNA and CDR2 YNFKEQ. CDR3 length: 17 residues. V was trimmed by 4 bases and J by 1 base, leaving 17 bases between them. CDR3 region: CASSRGGGDDSGNTIYF. The CDR3, as DNA: TGTGCCAGCAGCCGAGGAGGCGGGGACGATTCTGGAAACACCATATATTTT.

This chain uses TRBV7-2 with TRBJ2-5; D unresolved. The CDR3 contains 18 residues. The germline gives CDR1 SGHTA, CDR2 FQGNSA. V was pared by 1 base and J by 5 bases, with 23 bases between. In DNA, the CDR3 is TGTGCCAGCAGCTTAGAAGAGATTAATCTCAGGTTTTTGGAGACCCAGTACTTC. Translating it yields CASSLEEINLRFLETQYF.

The V gene is TRBV7-2, the J gene TRBJ2-3; 8 bases are a match to TRBD1. The CDR3 spans 14 residues. Germline lookup yields CDR1 SGHTA and CDR2 FQGNSA. The V segment lost 6 bases and the J segment 0 bases; nucleotides outside the gene matches: 2. This chain's CDR3 is CASRDRASTDTQYF. The CDR3 nucleotides read TGTGCCAGCAGGGACAGGGCTAGCACAGATACGCAGTATTTT.

The chain uses TRBV20-1 and TRBJ2-3, with D maybe TRBD2 (5 bases). The CDR3 loop spans 12 amino acids. The V gene's germline CDR1 is DFQATT and CDR2 SNEGSKA (reference sequence). V was shortened by 3 bases and J by 3 bases, with 7 bases between the two germline ends. The CDR3, as DNA: TGCAGTGCTAGTCGGGATACAGATACGCAGTATTTT. The encoded protein is CSASRDTDTQYF.

This clone appeared a single time. The chain links TRBV7-2 to TRBJ2-5, with D possibly matching TRBD1 (6 bases). The CDR3 spans 14 residues. V was trimmed by 3 bases and J by 1 base, leaving 9 bases between them. The V gene's germline CDR1 is SGHTA and CDR2 FQGNSA. CDR3 loop: CASSFMGAQETQYF. CDR3 DNA sequence: TGTGCCAGCAGCTTTATGGGGGCCCAAGAGACCCAGTACTTC.

This chain joins TRBV5-6 and TRBJ2-3; 9 positions match TRBD1. With V trimmed by 4 bases and J by 2 bases, 8 bases remained unmatched. The CDR3 runs to 16 residues. Germline-derived CDR1 and CDR2 are SGHDT and YYEEEE. This CDR3 reads CASSARDRALTDTQYF. In DNA form, the CDR3 reads TGTGCCAGCAGCGCCCGGGACAGGGCCCTCACAGATACGCAGTATTTT.

The chain uses TRBV28 and TRBJ2-1; TRBD1 is a possible D gene (5 bases). The germline CDR1 and CDR2 sequences are MDHEN and SYDVKM. This CDR3 is built from 13 residues. V was shortened by 1 base and J by 5 bases, with 6 bases between the two germline ends. CDR3 in DNA: TGTGCCAGCAGTTTATCCAGGGACAATGAGCAGTTCTTC. As protein: CASSLSRDNEQFF.